This T cell receptor (beta chain) is from a study of blood T cells in healthy people across ages. The study's findings and limits: Older age went with lower TCR beta diversity per million T cells, in a roughly linear way.

With a J-beta primer mix and a sample-barcoded 5' primer, a second PCR ran roughly 6 to 12 cycles. Each cDNA was tagged by a template-switch adaptor containing 12 random nucleotides. TCRdb analysed the 5' RACE reads with MiXCR anew, one entry per CDR3 protein. The sample comprises around 800,000 distinct CDR3 sequences, 44% of which are singletons, and about a fifth rests with the top ten. Worth noting for this clonotype: Its target is not known.

The donors, healthy Caucasians from Russia, were aged roughly 6 to 100. Sequencing input: blood. The receptor was derived from a man aged 55 to 70 in good health.

CDR3 DNA sequence: TGTGCCAGCAGCCTCAGGATGGGACAGGGGAACTATGGCTACACCTTC. Protein product: CASSLRMGQGNYGYTF. V is TRBV7-9 and J is TRBJ1-2; 10 bases fit TRBD1. Losses at the gene ends were 5 bases for V and 2 bases for J; bases not matched to a gene: 8. The CDR3 consists of 16 residues. Germline loops: CDR1 SEHNR, CDR2 FQNEAQ (reference sequence).